This T cell receptor (beta chain) emerged from a study of cytomegalovirus exposure and HLA in healthy donors. Study-wide findings and caveats: The classifier, whose performance was assessed in both the original and validation cohorts, reportedly diagnosed cytomegalovirus status with high specificity and sensitivity. In a later analysis, donors in an Asian-associated ancestry cluster reportedly had fewer N-insertions in productive TCRs than the cohort mean. Specificity of three CMV-associated chains for CMV antigens was verified in vitro.

Of note for this clone: What it binds is not known.

Both 60 Vbeta primers and 13 Jbeta primers went into the PCR. The data were produced by immunoSEQ multiplex PCR, yet TCRdb's version contains in-frame clones alone and is incomplete. This table has fewer than 200,000 clones, 77% appearing once. Germline V gives CDR1 SEHNR, CDR2 FQNEAQ (reference sequence). This CDR3 has 14 residues. The ends were cut back, 11 bases at V and 3 bases at J, with 16 bases in the middle. The material sequenced was PBMCs. The chain links TRBV7-9 to TRBJ1-4; D gene ambiguous. The sequence derives from a woman between 40 and 55 years old in good health and CMV-seropositive. The CDR3 nucleotides are TGTGCCCCGGGTCCGGCGGTGGCTAATGAAAAACTGTTTTTT. It yields the protein CAPGPAVANEKLFF.